The 14 T cell receptor beta chains below come from one sample, sequenced in a study of blood T cell repertoires in COVID-19. Assay used: immunoSEQ multiplex PCR; TCRdb lists only in-frame clones, some missing. The data hold fewer than 250,000 clones, with 82% observed a single time. Sample: peripheral blood. The receptor source for this set is a woman in her 70s with acute or convalescent COVID-19.

This clone was recorded once. This rearrangement joins TRBV7-2 to TRBJ1-3; 7 positions agree with TRBD1. The CDR3 is made up of 14 amino acids. CDR1 is SGHTA, CDR2 FQGNSA, per germline. Losses at the gene ends were 3 bases for V and 4 bases for J; bases not matched to a gene: 3. CDR3 amino acids: CASSFQGGGNTIYF. The CDR3 region has the DNA TGTGCCAGCAGCTTCCAGGGGGGCGGAAACACCATATATTTT.

The rearrangement links TRBV19 to TRBJ1-1, with 8 nucleotides matching TRBD1. The CDR3 is made up of 14 amino acids. The junction had 6 bases not matched to a gene; V was cut back by 4 bases and J by 5 bases. Per germline, CDR1 LNHDA and CDR2 SQIVND (reference sequence). This CDR3 is CASSTLTGGTEAFF. DNA for the CDR3: TGTGCCAGTAGTACCCTAACAGGGGGGACTGAAGCTTTCTTT.

The chain employs TRBV4-2 and TRBJ2-1; 8 bases fit TRBD2. This CDR3 is built from 17 residues. The germline CDR1 and CDR2 sequences are LGHNA and YNFKEQ. The trim removed 1 base at V and 0 bases at J, leaving 5 bases unmatched. The CDR3 DNA reads as TGTGCCAGCAGCCAAGTTACCGGGACTAGCTCCTACAATGAGCAGTTCTTC. Translated: CASSQVTGTSSYNEQFF.

The CDR3 DNA follows: TGTGCCAGCAGCTTAAAGGGGAGGGGGACCGAGCAGTACTTC. The encoded protein is CASSLKGRGTEQYF. The genes are TRBV7-8 and TRBJ2-7, with D possibly being TRBD2 (7 bases). Germline V lookup: CDR1 SGHVS, CDR2 FQNEAQ. The V end lost 2 bases, the J end lost 6 bases, and 14 bases lay between the germline ends. The CDR3 has 14 residues.

The V call is TRBV29-1, the J call TRBJ2-5; the D is unclear. Between the trimmed V and J ends, which lost 5 bases and 2 bases, there was a span of 12 bases. CDR3 length: 13 residues. Germline V CDR1 and CDR2: SQVTM, ANQGSEA. In DNA, the CDR3 is TGCAGCGTTTTGTCAGGTTTTCAAGAGACCCAGTACTTC. Amino acid sequence: CSVLSGFQETQYF.

This clone was picked up one time. The chain is built from TRBV7-2 and TRBJ1-2; D remains ambiguous. The ends were cut back, 5 bases at V and 3 bases at J, with 13 bases in the middle. This CDR3 contains 14 residues. Germline lookup yields CDR1 SGHTA and CDR2 FQGNSA. CDR3: CASSPLTDDYGYTF. The CDR3 DNA is TGTGCCAGCAGCCCACTTACAGACGACTATGGCTACACCTTC.

The V call is TRBV6-2 or TRBV6-3, the J call TRBJ1-5, with a tentative D call TRBD1 (6 bases). This CDR3 has 16 amino acids. The germline gives CDR1 MNHEY, CDR2 SVGEGT. The V end was cut by 0 bases, the J end by 3 bases, with 12 bases between. The CDR3: CASSYSGGRINQPQHF. The DNA of the CDR3 is TGTGCCAGCAGTTACTCGGGGGGGCGCATCAATCAGCCCCAGCATTTT.

The chain has TRBV5-4 and TRBJ2-3, with a possible D match to TRBD1 (5 bases). Trimming shortened V by 3 bases and J by 1 base, and 12 bases separated the two germline ends. The germline V gene encodes CDR1 SGHNT and CDR2 YYREEE (reference sequence). The CDR3 is 15 residues long. CDR3 residues: CASSSTATRTDTQYF. In nucleotides, the CDR3 is TGTGCCAGCAGCTCGACAGCGACACGCACAGATACGCAGTATTTT.

J is TRBJ1-5 and V is TRBV4-3; D is possibly TRBD1 (5 bases). This CDR3 contains 13 residues. The germline V gene has CDR1 LGHNA and CDR2 YSLEER. Trimming took off 2 bases at V and 8 bases at J, with 10 bases between the two ends. The CDR3 loop reads CASSQIVGEPQHF. Written as DNA, the CDR3 is TGCGCCAGCAGCCAAATAGTAGGGGAGCCCCAGCATTTT.

The chain links TRBV29-1 to TRBJ1-1, with D tentatively TRBD1 (5 bases). Trimming left V 3 bases short and J 5 bases short, with 13 bases between. CDR3 length: 13 residues. Germline loops: CDR1 SQVTM, CDR2 ANQGSEA. Here the CDR3 DNA reads TGCAGCGTTGATAGGTCAGGGAGGACTGAAGCTTTCTTT. As protein: CSVDRSGRTEAFF.

The rearrangement uses TRBV7-2 and TRBJ1-5; D unclear. Germline CDR1 SGHTA, CDR2 FQGNSA. V lost 5 bases to trimming and J lost 3 bases, with 11 bases between them. This CDR3 comprises 14 residues. CDR3 nucleotide sequence: TGTGCCAGCAGCCTACTCTCCAACAATCAGCCCCAGCATTTT. This codes for CASSLLSNNQPQHF.

The chain is built from TRBV5-3 and TRBJ2-7; TRBD1 matches 7 bases. TRBV5-3 is annotated as an ORF whose role is uncertain. This CDR3 is built from 19 residues. Trimming at V came to 0 bases and at J to 5 bases, leaving 20 bases not matched to a gene. The CDR3 sequence: CARSLASNKVVTGSHEQYF. CDR3 in DNA: TGTGCCAGAAGCTTGGCGAGTAATAAGGTGGTGACAGGGAGCCACGAGCAGTACTTC.

The J gene is TRBJ1-1, the V gene TRBV7-8; 8 bases map to TRBD1. The ends lost 6 bases at V and 3 bases at J; junction bases unmatched: 3. The germline CDR1 and CDR2 sequences are SGHVS and FQNEAQ. This CDR3 spans 13 amino acids. CDR3 nucleotides: TGTGCCAGCAGGGCACAGGGGGACACTGAAGCTTTCTTT. Residues: CASRAQGDTEAFF.

This rearrangement joins TRBV7-8 to TRBJ1-2; 7 nucleotides match TRBD1. There are 14 residues in the CDR3. CDR1 and CDR2 (germline): SGHVS, FQNEAQ. The ends lost 3 bases at V and 4 bases at J; junction bases unmatched: 5. Written as DNA, the CDR3 is TGTGCCAGCAGCTTGGGGACAGCTCTCTATGGCTACACCTTC. It yields the protein CASSLGTALYGYTF.